This entry lists 5 T cell receptor beta chains sequenced from one sample in a study of spatial heterogeneity in lung cancer. TCRdb analysed the 5' RACE reads with MiXCR anew, one entry per CDR3 protein. The sample lists tens of thousands of distinct CDR3 sequences; over 5.5% were seen once. Time point here: sample taken at primary tumor resection. Frozen PBMC, nontumor lung or tumor provided whole RNA, which was sequenced unsorted. The input for sequencing was PBMCs, taken at surgery. The receptors shown here come from a female donor with early-stage non-small cell lung cancer.

The chain has TRBV4-3 and TRBJ2-1; TRBD1 is a possible D gene (5 bases). The CDR3 contains 14 residues. The V end was cut by 3 bases, the J end by 6 bases, with 12 bases between. Germline V lookup: CDR1 LGHNA, CDR2 YSLEER. CDR3 amino acids: CASSQFTGLNEQFF. The CDR3 DNA sequence: TGCGCCAGCAGCCAGTTTACAGGTCTCAATGAGCAGTTCTTC.

V gene TRBV20-1 combines with J gene TRBJ2-1; TRBD1 aligns across 8 bases. Germline V CDR1 and CDR2: DFQATT, SNEGSKA (reference sequence). With V trimmed by 1 base and J by 6 bases, 8 bases remained unmatched. This CDR3 is built from 15 residues. The CDR3 spells CSARGRTGLGNEQFF. DNA of the CDR3: TGCAGTGCTAGAGGCCGGACAGGGCTTGGCAATGAGCAGTTCTTC.

This clonotype was seen ten or more times. This sequence joins TRBV2 and TRBJ2-5; TRBD2 might be the D (6 bases). This CDR3 has 14 amino acids. Germline lookup yields CDR1 SNHLY and CDR2 FYNNEI. The V end was cut by 8 bases, the J end by 2 bases, with 15 bases between. The CDR3 here is CASGNRGSQETQYF. DNA of the CDR3: TGTGCCAGCGGTAACCGGGGGTCACAAGAGACCCAGTACTTC. Drawing the rest from reference TRBV2 and TRBJ2-5, the complete variable domain is EPEVTQTPSHQVTQMGQEVILRCVPISNHLYFYWYRQILGQKVEFLVSFYNNEISEKSEIFDDQFSVERPDGSNFTLKIRSTKLEDSAMYFCASGNRGSQETQYFGPGTRLLVL.

In this sample, this clonotype turned up a few times. This chain links TRBV6-2 or TRBV6-3 with TRBJ2-6; possibly TRBD1 or TRBD2 for D (5 bases each). This CDR3 has 12 residues. CDR1 and CDR2 (germline): MNHEY, SVGEGT. Trimming cost V 6 bases and J 11 bases, with 11 bases left between them. The CDR3 coding sequence is TGTGCCAGCAGCCGACTGGGGGACGTCCTGACTTTC. Translation: CASSRLGDVLTF.

This clonotype was counted ten times or more. In DNA form, the CDR3 reads TGCAGCGTTGTATGGCTATGGCAAGAGACCCAGTACTTC. This gives the protein CSVVWLWQETQYF. The chain carries TRBV29-1 and TRBJ2-5; no clear D. V was shortened by 4 bases and J by 2 bases, with 11 bases between the two germline ends. The CDR3 spans 13 residues. Germline V gives CDR1 SQVTM, CDR2 ANQGSEA.